The 3 T cell receptor beta chains below all came from one sample that was sequenced in a study of identical twins. TCRdb re-called the 5' RACE reads with MiXCR, one entry per CDR3 protein. The data hold roughly 200,000 distinct CDR3 sequences, with about a sixth observed a single time. The data were also submitted as part of a second study, on T cells expressing NK-cell markers.

Sequencing was performed on CD8+ T cells sorted from blood. The receptor set was obtained from a woman aged 18-30 years in good health.

The chain employs TRBV6-5 and TRBJ2-5; the match to TRBD2 covers 8 bases. CDR3 size: 17 residues. Germline CDR1 MNHEY, CDR2 SVGAGI. Losses at the gene ends were 0 bases for V and 1 base for J; bases not matched to a gene: 7. The CDR3 here is CASSYSFSSGFQETQYF. CDR3 bases: TGTGCCAGCAGTTACTCGTTTTCTAGCGGGTTCCAAGAGACCCAGTACTTC.

This chain uses TRBV14 with TRBJ2-3; 8 positions match TRBD2. V trimming: 5 bases; J trimming: 2 bases; junction bases outside the gene matches: 9. CDR3 size: 16 residues. Germline V lookup: CDR1 SGHDN, CDR2 FVKESK. This chain's CDR3 is CASSYHGRGATDTQYF. CDR3 in DNA: TGTGCCAGCAGCTACCACGGGCGGGGGGCCACAGATACGCAGTATTTT.

CDR3 nucleotides: TGTGCCAGCAGTCGACTAGCGGGCAGCACAGATACGCAGTATTTT. Translating gives CASSRLAGSTDTQYF. This sequence joins TRBV6-1 and TRBJ2-3; 10 bases are a match to TRBD2. The germline CDR1 and CDR2 sequences are MNHNS and SASEGT. This CDR3 has 15 residues. V was pared by 5 bases and J by 0 bases, with 2 bases of the junction left unmatched.